The rows below give T cell receptor beta chains drawn from one sample of a study of T-cell memory formation after mild COVID-19. TCRdb redid the calling of the 5' RACE reads with MiXCR, one entry per CDR3 protein. The table lists more than 300,000 distinct CDR3 sequences, approximately 14% of them singletons, with about 24% in the top ten. Sequencing input: PBMCs or a T cell subset sorted from them (not recorded which). These receptors all come from a man aged 18-30 years who had mild COVID-19 (a few samples of this study predate the infection). Cell type and time point are not known. The CDR3 runs from the conserved cysteine through the conserved F or W. D genes are given only for firm matches. Rows give clone size only sometimes, using once, few, many, or a class for an expanded clone.

D gene: .; J gene: TRBJ1-2; V gene: TRBV5-6; clone size: many; CDR3 DNA: TGTGCCAGCAGCCCGGGACGGAGCTATGGCTACACCTTC; CDR3 protein: CASSPGRSYGYTF
D gene: TRBD1; J gene: TRBJ1-2; V gene: TRBV2; clone size: few; CDR3 DNA: TGTGCCAGCACAGTGGGGACAGGGATCTTTAACTATGGCTACACCTTC; CDR3 protein: CASTVGTGIFNYGYTF
D gene: .; J gene: TRBJ2-2; V gene: TRBV5-5; clone size: few; CDR3 DNA: TGTGCCAGCAGCTTGATACAGACTCCCGGGGAGCTGTTTTTT; CDR3 protein: CASSLIQTPGELFF
D gene: TRBD1; J gene: TRBJ1-4; V gene: TRBV5-1; clone size: .; CDR3 DNA: TGCGCCAGCAGCCAGGACAGGCCTTCAACTAATGAAAAACTGTTTTTT; CDR3 protein: CASSQDRPSTNEKLFF
D gene: TRBD2; J gene: TRBJ2-1; V gene: TRBV5-1; clone size: few; CDR3 DNA: TGCGCCAGCAGCGGCAGGGGTAGCGGGGGGGCTGAGCAGTTCTTC; CDR3 protein: CASSGRGSGGAEQFF
D gene: TRBD1; J gene: TRBJ1-1; V gene: TRBV29-1; clone size: .; CDR3 DNA: TGCAGCGTGTGGGGACAGGGTGGGTCTGAAGCTTTCTTT; CDR3 protein: CSVWGQGGSEAFF
D gene: .; J gene: TRBJ2-4; V gene: TRBV6-5; clone size: few; CDR3 DNA: TGTGCCAGCAGTTACGCAGGGGCTGCCAAAAACATTCAGTACTTC; CDR3 protein: CASSYAGAAKNIQYF
D gene: TRBD2; J gene: TRBJ2-3; V gene: TRBV7-2; clone size: few; CDR3 DNA: TGTGCCAGCAGCCTCCGCCCCCTAGCGGTGATCACAGATACGCAGTATTTT; CDR3 protein: CASSLRPLAVITDTQYF
D gene: TRBD1; J gene: TRBJ1-2; V gene: TRBV3-1; clone size: few; CDR3 DNA: TGTGCCAGCAGCCAAGACGGTGGACAGGGTGTTTTTGGCTACACCTTC; CDR3 protein: CASSQDGGQGVFGYTF
D gene: .; J gene: TRBJ1-2; V gene: TRBV11-2; clone size: few; CDR3 DNA: TGTGCCAGCAGTCCAGGGCATAACTATGGCTACACCTTC; CDR3 protein: CASSPGHNYGYTF
D gene: TRBD2; J gene: TRBJ2-1; V gene: TRBV27; clone size: once; CDR3 DNA: TGTGCCAGCAGGGGTGCAGCGGGGGAATTTGAGCAGTTCTTC; CDR3 protein: CASRGAAGEFEQFF
D gene: .; J gene: TRBJ1-2; V gene: TRBV4-2; clone size: .; CDR3 DNA: TGTGCCAGCAGCCAAGAGGCTCCCGGGGGCTATGGCTACACCTTC; CDR3 protein: CASSQEAPGGYGYTF
D gene: .; J gene: TRBJ2-3; V gene: TRBV7-8; clone size: many; CDR3 DNA: TGTGCCAGTTCGGGGGGCCTAGCGGCCCTAACAGATACGCAGTATTTT; CDR3 protein: CASSGGLAALTDTQYF
D gene: TRBD1; J gene: TRBJ2-6; V gene: TRBV5-1; clone size: .; CDR3 DNA: TGCGCCAGCAGCTTCCCAGGGGGCGCTGGGGCCAACGTCCTGACTTTC; CDR3 protein: CASSFPGGAGANVLTF
D gene: .; J gene: TRBJ1-1; V gene: TRBV10-3; clone size: few; CDR3 DNA: TGTGCCATCGGTCGGGGCCGAGAAGCTTTCTTT; CDR3 protein: CAIGRGREAFF